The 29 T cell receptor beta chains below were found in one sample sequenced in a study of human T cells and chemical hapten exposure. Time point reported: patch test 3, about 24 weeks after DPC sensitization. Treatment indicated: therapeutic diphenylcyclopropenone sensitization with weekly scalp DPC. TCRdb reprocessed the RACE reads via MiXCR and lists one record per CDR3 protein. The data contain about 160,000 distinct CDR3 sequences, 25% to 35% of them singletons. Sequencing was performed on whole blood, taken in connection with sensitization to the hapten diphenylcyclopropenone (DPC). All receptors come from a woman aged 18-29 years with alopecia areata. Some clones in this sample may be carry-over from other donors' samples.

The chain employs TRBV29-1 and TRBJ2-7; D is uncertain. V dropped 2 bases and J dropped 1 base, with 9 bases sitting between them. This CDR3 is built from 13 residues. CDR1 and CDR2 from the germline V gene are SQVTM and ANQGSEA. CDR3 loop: CSVERAESYEQYF. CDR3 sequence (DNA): TGCAGCGTTGAAAGGGCAGAATCCTACGAGCAGTACTTC.

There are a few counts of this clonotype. The CDR3 reads CSVEDRSGYTF. The DNA of the CDR3 is TGCAGCGTGGAGGACAGGTCTGGCTACACCTTC. This rearrangement joins TRBV29-1 to TRBJ1-2; 7 bases match TRBD1. Germline loops: CDR1 SQVTM, CDR2 ANQGSEA. With 6 bases clipped from V and 7 bases from J, the junction kept 5 bases outside the gene matches. The CDR3 sequence is 11 residues long.

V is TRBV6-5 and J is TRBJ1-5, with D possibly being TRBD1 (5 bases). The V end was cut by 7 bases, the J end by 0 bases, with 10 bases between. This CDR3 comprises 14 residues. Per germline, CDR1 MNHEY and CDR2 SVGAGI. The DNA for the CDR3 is TGTGCCAGCAAACCGGGACTTAGCAATCAGCCCCAGCATTTT. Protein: CASKPGLSNQPQHF.

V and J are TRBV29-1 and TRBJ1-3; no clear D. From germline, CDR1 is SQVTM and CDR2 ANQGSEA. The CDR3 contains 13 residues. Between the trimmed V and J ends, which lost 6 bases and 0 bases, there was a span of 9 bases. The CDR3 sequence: CSVGKSSGNTIYF. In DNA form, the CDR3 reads TGCAGCGTAGGCAAGTCCTCTGGAAACACCATATATTTT.

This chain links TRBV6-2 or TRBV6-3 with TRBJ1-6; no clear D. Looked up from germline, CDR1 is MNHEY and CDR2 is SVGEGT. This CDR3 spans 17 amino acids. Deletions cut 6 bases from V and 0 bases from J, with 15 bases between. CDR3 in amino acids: CASSPIGRSSYNSPLHF. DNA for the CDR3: TGTGCCAGCAGCCCAATTGGACGGAGCTCCTATAATTCACCCCTCCACTTT.

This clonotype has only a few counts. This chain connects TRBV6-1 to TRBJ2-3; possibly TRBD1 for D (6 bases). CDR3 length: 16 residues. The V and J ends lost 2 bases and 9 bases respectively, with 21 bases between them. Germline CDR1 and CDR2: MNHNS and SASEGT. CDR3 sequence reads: CASSETGHRTLKTQYF. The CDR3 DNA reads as TGTGCCAGCAGTGAAACGGGACATCGGACTCTCAAGACGCAGTATTTT.

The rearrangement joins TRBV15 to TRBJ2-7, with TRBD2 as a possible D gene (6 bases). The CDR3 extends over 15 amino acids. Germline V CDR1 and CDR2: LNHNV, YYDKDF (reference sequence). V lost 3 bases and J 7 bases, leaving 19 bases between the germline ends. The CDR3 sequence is CATSSGLSGRWEQYF. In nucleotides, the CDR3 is TGTGCCACCAGCAGCGGCCTGAGCGGGCGGTGGGAGCAGTACTTC.

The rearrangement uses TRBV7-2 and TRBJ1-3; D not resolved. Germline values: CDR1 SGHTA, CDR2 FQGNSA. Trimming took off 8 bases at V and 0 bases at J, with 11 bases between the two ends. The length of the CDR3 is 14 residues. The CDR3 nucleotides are TGTGCCAGCCGCCACCCCGGCTCTGGAAACACCATATATTTT. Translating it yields CASRHPGSGNTIYF.

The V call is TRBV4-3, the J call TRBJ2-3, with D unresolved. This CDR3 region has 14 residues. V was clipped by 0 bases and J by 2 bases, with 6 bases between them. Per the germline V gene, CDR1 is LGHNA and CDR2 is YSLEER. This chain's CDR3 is CASSQDGSTDTQYF. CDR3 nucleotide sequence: TGCGCCAGCAGCCAAGATGGGTCCACAGATACGCAGTATTTT.

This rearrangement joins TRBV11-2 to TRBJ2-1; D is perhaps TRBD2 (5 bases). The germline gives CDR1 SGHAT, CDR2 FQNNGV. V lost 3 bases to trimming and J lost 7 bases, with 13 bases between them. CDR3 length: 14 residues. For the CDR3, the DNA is TGTGCCAGCAGCTTTGTCACAGAGGGAAATGAGCAGTTCTTC. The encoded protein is CASSFVTEGNEQFF.

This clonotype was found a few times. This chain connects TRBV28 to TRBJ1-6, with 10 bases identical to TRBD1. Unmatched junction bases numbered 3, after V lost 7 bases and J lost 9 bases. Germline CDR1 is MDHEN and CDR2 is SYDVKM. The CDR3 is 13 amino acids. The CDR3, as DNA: TGTGCCAGCAAGGGACAGGGGTTTTCACCCCTCCACTTT. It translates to CASKGQGFSPLHF.

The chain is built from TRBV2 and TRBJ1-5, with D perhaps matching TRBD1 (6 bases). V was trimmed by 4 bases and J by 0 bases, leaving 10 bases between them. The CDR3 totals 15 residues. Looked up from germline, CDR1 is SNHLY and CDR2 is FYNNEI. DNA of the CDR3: TGTGCCAGCAGTGCTGACAGGCTTAGCAATCAGCCCCAGCATTTT. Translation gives CASSADRLSNQPQHF.

Here the CDR3 reads CASSLSNTEAFF. CDR3 sequence (DNA): TGCGCCAGCAGCTTGAGCAACACTGAAGCTTTCTTT. The V call is TRBV5-1, the J call TRBJ1-1, with D unresolved. Trimming stripped 1 base from V and 2 bases from J, with 3 bases between. This CDR3 contains 12 residues. Looked up from germline, CDR1 is SGHRS and CDR2 is YFSETQ.

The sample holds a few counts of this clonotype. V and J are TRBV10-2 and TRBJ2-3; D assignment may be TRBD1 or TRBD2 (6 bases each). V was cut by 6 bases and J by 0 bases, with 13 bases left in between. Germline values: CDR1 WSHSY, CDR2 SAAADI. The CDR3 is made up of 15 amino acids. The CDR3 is CASRVRGPSTDTQYF. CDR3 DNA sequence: TGCGCCAGCAGGGTCCGGGGGCCGAGCACAGATACGCAGTATTTT.

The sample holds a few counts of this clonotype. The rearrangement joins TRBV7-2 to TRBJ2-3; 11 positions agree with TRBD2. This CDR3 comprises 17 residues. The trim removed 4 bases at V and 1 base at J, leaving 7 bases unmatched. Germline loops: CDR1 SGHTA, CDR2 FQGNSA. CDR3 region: CASSSSGRRVGTDTQYF. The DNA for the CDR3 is TGTGCCAGCAGCTCTAGCGGGAGGCGGGTCGGCACAGATACGCAGTATTTT.

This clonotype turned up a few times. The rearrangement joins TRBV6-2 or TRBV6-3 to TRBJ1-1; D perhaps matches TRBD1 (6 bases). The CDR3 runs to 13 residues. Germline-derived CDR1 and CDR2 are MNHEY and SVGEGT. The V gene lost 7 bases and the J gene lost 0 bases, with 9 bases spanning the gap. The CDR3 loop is CASTGAMNTEAFF. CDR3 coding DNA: TGTGCCAGCACAGGGGCCATGAACACTGAAGCTTTCTTT.

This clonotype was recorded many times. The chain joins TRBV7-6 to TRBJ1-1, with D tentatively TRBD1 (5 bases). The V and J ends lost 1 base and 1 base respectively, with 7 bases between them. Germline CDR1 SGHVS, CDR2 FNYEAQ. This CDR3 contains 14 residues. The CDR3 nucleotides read TGTGCCAGCAGCTTAGGGGGGTGGAACACTGAAGCTTTCTTT. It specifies CASSLGGWNTEAFF.

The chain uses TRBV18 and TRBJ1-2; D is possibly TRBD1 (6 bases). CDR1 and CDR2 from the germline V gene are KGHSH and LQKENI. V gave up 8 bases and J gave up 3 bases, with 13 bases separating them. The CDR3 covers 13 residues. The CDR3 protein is CASTSRQDYGYTF. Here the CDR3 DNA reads TGTGCCAGCACCTCCCGACAGGACTATGGCTACACCTTC.

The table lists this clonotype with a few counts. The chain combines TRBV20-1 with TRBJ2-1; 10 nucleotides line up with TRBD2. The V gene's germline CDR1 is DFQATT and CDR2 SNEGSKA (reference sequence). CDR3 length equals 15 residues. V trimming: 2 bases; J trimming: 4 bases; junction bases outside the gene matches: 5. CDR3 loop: CSARKRTSGYNEQFF. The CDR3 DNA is TGCAGTGCTAGAAAAAGGACTAGCGGATACAATGAGCAGTTCTTC.

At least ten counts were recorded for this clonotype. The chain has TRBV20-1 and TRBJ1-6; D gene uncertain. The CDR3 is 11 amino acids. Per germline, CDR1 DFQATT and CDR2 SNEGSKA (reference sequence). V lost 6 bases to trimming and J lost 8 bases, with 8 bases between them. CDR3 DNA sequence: TGCAGTGCAAGGAGGGATTCACCCCTCCACTTT. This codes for CSARRDSPLHF.

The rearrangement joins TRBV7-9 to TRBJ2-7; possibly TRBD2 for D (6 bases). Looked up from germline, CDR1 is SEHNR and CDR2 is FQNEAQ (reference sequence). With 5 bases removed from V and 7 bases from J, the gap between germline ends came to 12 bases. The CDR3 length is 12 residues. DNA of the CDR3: TGTGCCAGCAGCCCCAGACTAGAAGAGCAGTACTTC. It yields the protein CASSPRLEEQYF.

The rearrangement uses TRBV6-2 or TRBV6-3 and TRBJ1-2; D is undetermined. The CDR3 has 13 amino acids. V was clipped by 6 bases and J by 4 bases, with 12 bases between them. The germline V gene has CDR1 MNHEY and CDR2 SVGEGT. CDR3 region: CASSPAGFYGYTF. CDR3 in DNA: TGTGCCAGCAGCCCGGCCGGATTCTATGGCTACACCTTC.

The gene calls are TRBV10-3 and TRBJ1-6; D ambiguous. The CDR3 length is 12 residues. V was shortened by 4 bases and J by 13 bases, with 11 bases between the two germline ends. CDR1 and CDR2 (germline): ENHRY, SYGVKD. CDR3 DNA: TGTGCCATCAGTGGACTGCTTCAGCCCCTCCACTTT. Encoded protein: CAISGLLQPLHF.

The DNA for the CDR3 is TGTGCCAGCAGTGAATCGGCGGGGAACACCGGGGAGCTGTTTTTT. Translating gives CASSESAGNTGELFF. This chain links TRBV6-4 with TRBJ2-2, with D perhaps TRBD2 (5 bases). V was shortened by 3 bases and J by 1 base, with 9 bases between the two germline ends. In germline, CDR1 is MRHNA, CDR2 SNTAGT. The CDR3 totals 15 residues.

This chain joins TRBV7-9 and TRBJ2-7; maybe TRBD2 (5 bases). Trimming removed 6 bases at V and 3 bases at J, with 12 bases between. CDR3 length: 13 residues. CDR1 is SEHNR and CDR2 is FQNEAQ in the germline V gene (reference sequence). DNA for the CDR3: TGTGCCAGCAGGAGGGCGGCAGACTACGAGCAGTACTTC. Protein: CASRRAADYEQYF.

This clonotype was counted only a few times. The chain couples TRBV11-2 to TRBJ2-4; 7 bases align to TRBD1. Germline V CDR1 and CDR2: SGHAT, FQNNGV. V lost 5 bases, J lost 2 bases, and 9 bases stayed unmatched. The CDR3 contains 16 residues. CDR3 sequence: CASSPGQGVPKNIQYF. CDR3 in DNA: TGTGCCAGCAGCCCGGGGCAGGGGGTTCCCAAAAACATTCAGTACTTC.

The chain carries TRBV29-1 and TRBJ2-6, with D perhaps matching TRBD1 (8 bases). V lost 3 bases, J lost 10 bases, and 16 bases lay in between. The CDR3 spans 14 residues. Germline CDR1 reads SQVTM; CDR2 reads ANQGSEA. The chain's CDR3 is CSVELQGGLNVLTF. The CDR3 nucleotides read TGCAGCGTTGAGTTACAGGGGGGGTTGAACGTCCTGACTTTC.

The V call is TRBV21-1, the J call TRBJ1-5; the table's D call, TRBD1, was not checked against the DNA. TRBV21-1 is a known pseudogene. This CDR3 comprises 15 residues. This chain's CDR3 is CASSKATGDNQPQHF. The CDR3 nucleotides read TGTGCCAGCAGCAAAGCGACAGGGGACAATCAGCCCCAGCATTTT.

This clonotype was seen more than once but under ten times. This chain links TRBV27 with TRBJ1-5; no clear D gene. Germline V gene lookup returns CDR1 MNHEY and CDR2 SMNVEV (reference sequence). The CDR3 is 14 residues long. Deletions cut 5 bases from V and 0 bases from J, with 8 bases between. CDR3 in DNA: TGTGCCAGCAGTAGCACCCGTAGCAATCAGCCCCAGCATTTT. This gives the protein CASSSTRSNQPQHF.